Below, 3 T cell receptor beta chains from the same sample are listed, as sequenced in a study of PD-1 and CTLA-4 blockade in melanoma. Produced via immunoSEQ multiplex PCR; TCRdb's table is partial and in-frame only. The data show roughly 30,000 clones, roughly 89% seen once. This sample comprised CD8+ T cells from peripheral blood, obtained before anti-PD-1 treatment. The receptors derive from a human donor with melanoma.

The chain joins TRBV28 to TRBJ1-4, with TRBD1 matching 7 bases. There are 15 residues in the CDR3. With 4 bases clipped from V and 10 bases from J, the junction kept 12 bases outside the gene matches. From germline, CDR1 is MDHEN and CDR2 SYDVKM. In DNA, the CDR3 is TGTGCCAGCAGTTACCAAGACGAGACAGGGAGAAAACTGTTTTTT. It translates to CASSYQDETGRKLFF.

The chain is built from TRBV10-2 and TRBJ1-5; TRBD1 agrees at 7 bases. The J segment lost 5 bases and the V segment lost 4 bases, leaving 5 bases of the junction unmatched. The CDR3 is 14 amino acids. Germline CDR1 and CDR2: WSHSY and SAAADI. The CDR3 DNA sequence: TGCGCCAGCAGTGGAGGACAGGAGTATCAGCCCCAGCATTTT. Its translation: CASSGGQEYQPQHF.

This clone was detected once. The V and J genes are TRBV4-2 and TRBJ2-1; D not resolved. Trimming removed 2 bases at V and 6 bases at J, with 5 bases between. This CDR3 has 12 amino acids. The V gene's germline CDR1 is LGHNA and CDR2 YNFKEQ. The DNA for the CDR3 is TGTGCCAGCAGCCAACTAGGCAATGAGCAGTTCTTC. Protein: CASSQLGNEQFF.